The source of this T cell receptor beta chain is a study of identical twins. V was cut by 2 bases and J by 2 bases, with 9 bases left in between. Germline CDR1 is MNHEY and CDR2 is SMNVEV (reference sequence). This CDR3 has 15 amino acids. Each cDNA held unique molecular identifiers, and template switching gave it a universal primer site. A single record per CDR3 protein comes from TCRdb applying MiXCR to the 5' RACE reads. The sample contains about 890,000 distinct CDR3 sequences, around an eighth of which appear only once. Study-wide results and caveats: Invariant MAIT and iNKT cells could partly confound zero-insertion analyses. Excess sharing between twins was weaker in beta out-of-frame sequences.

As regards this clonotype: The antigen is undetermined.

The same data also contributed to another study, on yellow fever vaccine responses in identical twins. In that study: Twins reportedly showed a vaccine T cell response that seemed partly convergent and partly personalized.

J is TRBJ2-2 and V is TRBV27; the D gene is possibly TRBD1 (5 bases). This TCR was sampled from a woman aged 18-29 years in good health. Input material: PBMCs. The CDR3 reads CASSLIDRNTGELFF. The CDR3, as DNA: TGTGCCAGCAGTTTAATCGACAGAAACACCGGGGAGCTGTTTTTT.